What follows are 3 T cell receptor beta chains derived from one specimen sequenced in a study of T-cell reconstitution after alpha-beta-depleted transplantation in children. Preparation of the TCRbeta library used unique molecular identifiers. MiXCR, applied by TCRdb to the PCR reads, yields one record per CDR3 protein. The sample has approximately 230,000 distinct CDR3 sequences, under 30% seen once. This specimen consisted of PBMCs, obtained before TCRalphabeta/CD19-depleted stem cell transplant. Every receptor here comes from a girl aged 2-15 years with Fanconi anemia, due to receive a stem cell transplant.

J is TRBJ2-1 and V is TRBV7-8; D unresolved. CDR1 and CDR2 from the germline V gene are SGHVS and FQNEAQ. The CDR3 consists of 14 residues. With 6 bases removed from V and 2 bases from J, the gap between germline ends came to 11 bases. In DNA form, the CDR3 reads TGTGCCAGCAGGATAGCCCTTGCCTACAATGAGCAGTTCTTC. Translated, it gives CASRIALAYNEQFF.

The rearrangement joins TRBV20-1 to TRBJ1-6; 9 bases fit TRBD1. The germline V gene has CDR1 DFQATT and CDR2 SNEGSKA (reference sequence). There are 18 residues in the CDR3. Germline trimming cut 1 base from V and 0 bases from J; bases unmatched to any gene: 7. The DNA for the CDR3 is TGCAGTGCTAGAGTTACCGGGACAGGGAGCTCCTATAATTCACCCCTCCACTTT. Its protein is CSARVTGTGSSYNSPLHF.

This clonotype was recorded a few times. The genes are TRBV9 and TRBJ2-1; D remains unclear. This CDR3 is 15 amino acids long. From germline, CDR1 is SGDLS and CDR2 YYNGEE. Trimming shortened V by 0 bases and J by 5 bases, and 12 bases separated the two germline ends. The CDR3 reads CASSVDGWPNNEQFF. In DNA form, the CDR3 reads TGTGCCAGCAGCGTAGACGGGTGGCCGAACAATGAGCAGTTCTTC.